This TCR beta chain was documented in a study of early T cells in non-severe SARS-CoV-2 infection. About the research overall: Alpha and beta chains were unpaired, from unsorted whole-blood bulk RNA.

Whole-study findings and limits: Anti-spike CD8 specificities were favored by VDJdb matching, whose results missed private and CD4 specificities.

This clonotype was detected many times. The antigen is not known. Attachment of unique molecular identifiers to individual cDNA molecules was performed. TCRdb re-called the 5' RACE reads through MiXCR, storing one row per CDR3 protein. This table holds tens of thousands of distinct CDR3 sequences, 6% to 8.5% found once. This receptor was taken from an adult who was a healthcare worker with PCR-confirmed SARS-CoV-2 infection or an uninfected control (not recorded which). The source material was whole blood.

The chain's CDR3 is CASNGWFVNTEAFF. In DNA form, the CDR3 reads TGTGCCAGCAATGGCTGGTTTGTGAACACTGAAGCTTTCTTT. The chain has TRBV28 and TRBJ1-1; no reliable D call. The germline V gene encodes CDR1 MDHEN and CDR2 SYDVKM. CDR3 length: 14 residues. The V and J ends lost 7 bases and 0 bases respectively, with 12 bases between them.